These 6 T cell receptor beta chains were all obtained from the same sample, sequenced in a study of blood T cell repertoires in COVID-19 (TCRdb year 2020). The library relied on the immunoSEQ multiplex PCR assay. TCRdb holds this immuneACCESS table with in-frame rearrangements only. Some clones are missing; in checked studies, unresolved V genes explain under half, and the rest has no known cause. A total of roughly 150,000 clones appear in this sample, over 70% of them only once. The ten largest make up roughly 0.56% of the sample. The specimen sequenced was peripheral blood. Receptors were obtained from a man between 60 and 75 years old with acute or convalescent COVID-19.

J is TRBJ1-2 and V is TRBV15; TRBD1 is a possible D gene (6 bases). Between the trimmed V and J ends, which lost 3 bases and 7 bases, there was a span of 12 bases. Germline V gene lookup returns CDR1 LNHNV and CDR2 YYDKDF (reference sequence). The CDR3 spans 13 residues. The CDR3 nucleotides are TGTGCCACCAGCAGCTCCAGGGGCAGTGGCTACACCTTC. Encoded protein: CATSSSRGSGYTF.

The V gene is TRBV19, the J gene TRBJ1-5; 7 bases match TRBD1. The germline V gene encodes CDR1 LNHDA and CDR2 SQIVND (reference sequence). With V trimmed by 5 bases and J by 5 bases, 6 bases remained unmatched. The CDR3 loop spans 14 amino acids. CDR3 residues: CASSVLGTDQPQHF. DNA for the CDR3: TGTGCCAGTAGTGTCCTCGGGACAGATCAGCCCCAGCATTTT.

The gene calls are TRBV11-2 and TRBJ1-2; weak D call: TRBD1 (5 bases). V was clipped by 1 base and J by 5 bases, with 14 bases between them. Germline CDR1 and CDR2: SGHAT and FQNNGV. The CDR3 is 15 amino acids. CDR3 coding DNA: TGTGCCAGCAGCTTAGGAAACAGGCCGCTGTATGGCTACACCTTC. Translating it yields CASSLGNRPLYGYTF.

The chain joins TRBV6-6 to TRBJ1-2; possible D gene TRBD1, 5 bases. V lost 5 bases and J lost 3, with 16 bases in between. This CDR3 spans 15 amino acids. Germline V lookup: CDR1 MNHNY, CDR2 SVGAGI (reference sequence). The DNA of the CDR3 is TGTGCCAGCAGTCCGCCTCGCAGGGTGGACTATGGCTACACCTTC. Amino acids: CASSPPRRVDYGYTF.

This clone occurred a few times. This sample includes further DNA sequences coding for the same CDR3. The rearrangement uses TRBV20-1 and TRBJ1-1; TRBD1 is a possible D gene (5 bases). The V end was cut by 5 bases, the J end by 3 bases, with 7 bases between. CDR1 is DFQATT, CDR2 SNEGSKA, per germline (reference sequence). The CDR3 extends over 11 amino acids. This chain's CDR3 is CSASRDTEAFF. CDR3 DNA: TGCAGTGCTTCCAGGGACACTGAAGCTTTCTTT.

This clone has a single count. J is TRBJ2-5 and V is TRBV11-2; 8 bases are shared with TRBD1. Losses at the gene ends were 4 bases for V and 1 base for J; bases not matched to a gene: 5. CDR1 is SGHAT, CDR2 FQNNGV, per germline. The CDR3 totals 15 residues. The CDR3: CASSSTGVRQETQYF. CDR3 sequence (DNA): TGTGCCAGCAGCTCGACAGGGGTTCGCCAAGAGACCCAGTACTTC. Based on the CDR3 plus reference TRBV11-2 and TRBJ2-5, the full variable domain is EAGVAQSPRYKIIEKRQSVAFWCNPISGHATLYWYQQILGQGPKLLIQFQNNGVVDDSQLPKDRFSAERLKGVDSTLKIQPAKLEDSAVYLCASSSTGVRQETQYFGPGTRLLVL.